This T cell receptor beta chain was observed in a study of blood T cells in healthy people across ages. Germline trimming cut 0 bases from V and 2 bases from J; bases unmatched to any gene: 4. CDR1 is SGHTA and CDR2 is FQGNSA in the germline V gene. The CDR3 is made up of 16 amino acids. Study-wide results and limits: In these data, TCR beta diversity tracked strongly with naive T cell percentage. It was held that diversity estimates obtained from one million T cells represented underestimates.

This clonotype showed up just a few times. Its antigen is not identified. It was with a sample-barcoded 5' primer and a J-beta primer mix that a second PCR of roughly 7 to 12 cycles was run. Each CDR3 protein is one row after TCRdb ran MiXCR on the 5' RACE reads. This table has 800,000 to 1,300,000 distinct CDR3 sequences, roughly a quarter appearing once. These sequences were also reported in another study, on T cells of mothers and their children. That source notes: Compared with unrelated pairs, related mother-child pairs had slightly higher, non-significant overlap.

The receptor was isolated from a girl aged 2 to 10 in good health. The V call is TRBV7-2, the J call TRBJ2-7; 10 bases are shared with TRBD2. Sequencing input: blood. CDR3 in amino acids: CASSLAFLAGAYEQYF. CDR3 coding DNA: TGTGCCAGCAGCTTAGCGTTTCTAGCGGGGGCCTACGAGCAGTACTTC.